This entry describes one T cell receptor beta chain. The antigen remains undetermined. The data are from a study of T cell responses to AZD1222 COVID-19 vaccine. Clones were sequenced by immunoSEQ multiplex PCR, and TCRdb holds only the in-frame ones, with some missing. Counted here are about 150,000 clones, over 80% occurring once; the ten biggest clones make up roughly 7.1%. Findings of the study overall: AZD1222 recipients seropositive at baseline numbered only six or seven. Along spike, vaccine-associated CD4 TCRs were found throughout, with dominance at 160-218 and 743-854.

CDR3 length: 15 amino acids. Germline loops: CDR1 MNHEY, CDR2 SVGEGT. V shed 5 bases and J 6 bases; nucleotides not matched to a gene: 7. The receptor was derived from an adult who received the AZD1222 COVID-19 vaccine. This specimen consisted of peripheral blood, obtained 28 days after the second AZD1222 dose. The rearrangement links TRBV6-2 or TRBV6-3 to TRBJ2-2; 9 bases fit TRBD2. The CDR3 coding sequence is TGTGCCAGCAGTCCGGATATAGCGGGGGCCGGGGAGCTGTTTTTT. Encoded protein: CASSPDIAGAGELFF.